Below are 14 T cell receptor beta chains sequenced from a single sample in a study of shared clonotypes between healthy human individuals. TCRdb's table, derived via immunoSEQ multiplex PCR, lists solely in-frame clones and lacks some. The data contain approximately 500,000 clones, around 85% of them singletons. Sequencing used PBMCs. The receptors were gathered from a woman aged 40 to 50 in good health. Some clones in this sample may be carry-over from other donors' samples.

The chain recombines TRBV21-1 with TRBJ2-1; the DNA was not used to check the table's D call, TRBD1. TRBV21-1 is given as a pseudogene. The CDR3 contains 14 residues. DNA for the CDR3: TGTGCCAGCAGCAAAGTTGACAGGGAAAATGAGCAGTTCTTC. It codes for CASSKVDRENEQFF.

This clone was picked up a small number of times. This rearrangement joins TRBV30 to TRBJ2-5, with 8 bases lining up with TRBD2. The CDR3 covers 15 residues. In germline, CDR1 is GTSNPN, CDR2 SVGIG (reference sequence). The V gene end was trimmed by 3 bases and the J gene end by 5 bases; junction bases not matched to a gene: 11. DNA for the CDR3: TGTGCCTGGAGCAGCCCCGGCAGCGGGAGTGAGACCCAGTACTTC. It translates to CAWSSPGSGSETQYF.

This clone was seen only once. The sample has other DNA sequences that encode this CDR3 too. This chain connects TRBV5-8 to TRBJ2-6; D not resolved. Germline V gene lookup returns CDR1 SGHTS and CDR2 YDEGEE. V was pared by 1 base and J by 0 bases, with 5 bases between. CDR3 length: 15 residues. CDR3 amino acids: CASSLTNSGANVLTF. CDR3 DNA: TGTGCCAGCAGCTTGACCAACTCTGGGGCCAACGTCCTGACTTTC. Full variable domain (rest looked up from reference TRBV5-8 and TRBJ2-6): EAGVTQSPTHLIKTRGQQATLRCSPISGHTSVYWYQQALGLGLQFLLWYDEGEERNRGNFPPRFSGRQFPNYSSELNVNALELEDSALYLCASSLTNSGANVLTFGAGSRLTVL.

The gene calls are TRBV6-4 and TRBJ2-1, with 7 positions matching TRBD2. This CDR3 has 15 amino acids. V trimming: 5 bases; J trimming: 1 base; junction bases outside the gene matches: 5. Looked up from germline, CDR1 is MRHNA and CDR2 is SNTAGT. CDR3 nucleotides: TGTGCCAGCAGTCGGGACTACTATTCCTACAATGAGCAGTTCTTC. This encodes CASSRDYYSYNEQFF.

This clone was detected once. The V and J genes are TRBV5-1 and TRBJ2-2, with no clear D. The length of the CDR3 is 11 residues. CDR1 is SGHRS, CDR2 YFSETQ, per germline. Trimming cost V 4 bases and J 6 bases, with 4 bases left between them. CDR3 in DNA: TGCGCCAGCAGCCGTTCCGGGGAGCTGTTTTTT. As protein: CASSRSGELFF.

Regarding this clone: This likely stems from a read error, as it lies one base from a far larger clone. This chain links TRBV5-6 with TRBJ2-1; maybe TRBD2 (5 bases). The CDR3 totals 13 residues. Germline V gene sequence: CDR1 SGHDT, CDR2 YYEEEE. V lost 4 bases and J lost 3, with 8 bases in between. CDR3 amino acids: CASSGLFYNEQFF. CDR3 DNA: TGTGCCAGCAGCGGACTTTTCTACAATGAGCAGTTCTTC.

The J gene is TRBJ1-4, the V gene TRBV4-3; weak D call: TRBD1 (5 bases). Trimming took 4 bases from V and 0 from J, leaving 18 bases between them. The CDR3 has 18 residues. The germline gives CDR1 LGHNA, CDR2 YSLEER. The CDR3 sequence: CASSRRLGGVATNEKLFF. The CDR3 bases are TGCGCCAGCAGCCGCCGCCTCGGGGGGGTTGCAACTAATGAAAAACTGTTTTTT.

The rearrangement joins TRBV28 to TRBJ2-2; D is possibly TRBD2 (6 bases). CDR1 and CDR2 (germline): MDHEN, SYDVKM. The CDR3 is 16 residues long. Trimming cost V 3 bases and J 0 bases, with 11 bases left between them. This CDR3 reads CASSFFGGSNTGELFF. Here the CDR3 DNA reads TGTGCCAGCAGTTTCTTCGGGGGTTCGAACACCGGGGAGCTGTTTTTT.

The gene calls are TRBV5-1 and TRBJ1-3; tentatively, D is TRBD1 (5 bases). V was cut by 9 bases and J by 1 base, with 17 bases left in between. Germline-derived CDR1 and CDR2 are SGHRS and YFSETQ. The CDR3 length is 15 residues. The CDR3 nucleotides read TGCGCCACCCGTGAGGGGCTTAGTTCTGGAAACACCATATATTTT. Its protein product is CATREGLSSGNTIYF.

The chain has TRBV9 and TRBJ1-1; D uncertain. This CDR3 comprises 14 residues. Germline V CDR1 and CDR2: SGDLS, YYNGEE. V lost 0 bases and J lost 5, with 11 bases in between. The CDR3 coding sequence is TGTGCCAGCAGCGTAGTCAGTTCGGTGACTGAAGCTTTCTTT. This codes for CASSVVSSVTEAFF. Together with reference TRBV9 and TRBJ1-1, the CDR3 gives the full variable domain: DSGVTQTPKHLITATGQRVTLRCSPRSGDLSVYWYQQSLDQGLQFLIQYYNGEERAKGNILERFSAQQFPDLHSELNLSSLELGDSALYFCASSVVSSVTEAFFGQGTRLTVV.

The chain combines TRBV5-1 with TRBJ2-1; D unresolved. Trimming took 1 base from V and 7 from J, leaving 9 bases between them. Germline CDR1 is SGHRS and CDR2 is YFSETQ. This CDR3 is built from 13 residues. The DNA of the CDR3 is TGCGCCAGCAGCTTGTCGTCCGAAAATGAGCAGTTCTTC. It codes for CASSLSSENEQFF.

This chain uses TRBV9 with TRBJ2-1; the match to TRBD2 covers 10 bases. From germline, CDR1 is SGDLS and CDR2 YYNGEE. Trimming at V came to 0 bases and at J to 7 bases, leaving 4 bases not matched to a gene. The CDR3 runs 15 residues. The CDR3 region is CASSVAAGGKNEQFF. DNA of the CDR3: TGTGCCAGCAGCGTAGCAGCGGGAGGGAAGAATGAGCAGTTCTTC.

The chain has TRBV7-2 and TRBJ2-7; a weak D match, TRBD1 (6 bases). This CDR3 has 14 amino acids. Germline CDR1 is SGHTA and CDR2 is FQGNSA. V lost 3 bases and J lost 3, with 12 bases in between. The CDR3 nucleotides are TGTGCCAGCAGCTTCGTGACAGGTAACTACGAGCAGTACTTC. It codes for CASSFVTGNYEQYF.

CDR3 residues: CASSPLGLGARTSGRTDTQYF. The CDR3 nucleotides read TGTGCCAGCAGTCCCTTAGGATTGGGCGCACGGACTAGCGGTCGCACAGATACGCAGTATTTT. V is TRBV27 and J is TRBJ2-3, with TRBD2 matching over 10 bases. Germline trimming cut 5 bases from V and 1 base from J; bases unmatched to any gene: 21. CDR1 and CDR2 (germline): MNHEY, SMNVEV (reference sequence). The CDR3 consists of 21 residues.